The entry below gives a single T cell receptor beta chain sequence along with its context. The target antigen is unknown. PCR employed 60 Vbeta and 13 Jbeta primers. In the original processing: Later analysis identified tens of millions of unique TCR beta chains, 9 million to 13 million shared. The repertoire was sequenced with immunoSEQ multiplex PCR; TCRdb's copy has only in-frame clones and lacks some. V, J and clone size are taken as reported in that table, and D and trimming were inferred from the DNA itself. The sample lists some 50,000 clones, around three quarters seen once, with roughly 6.3% in the top ten. The data were taken from a study of cytomegalovirus exposure and HLA in healthy donors. Study-wide results and caveats: In a later analysis, at a false discovery rate of 0.05, about 16,000 TCR beta sequences matched HLA alleles. Researchers reported from a later analysis that most CMV-associated TCR beta chains appeared HLA-restricted. It was shown in a later analysis that HLA-associated TCR beta chains were more clonally expanded than other, equally common chains.

The clonotype originates from a young man in good health and CMV-seronegative. The sequenced sample consisted of PBMCs.

CDR3 sequence: CASSPLFERSNEKLFF. The CDR3 DNA reads as TGTGCCAGCTCACCACTATTTGAGCGGTCCAATGAAAAACTGTTTTTT. V gene TRBV18 combines with J gene TRBJ1-4; D gene unclear. This CDR3 region has 16 residues. CDR1 and CDR2 from the germline V gene are KGHSH and LQKENI. V shed 1 base and J shed 5 bases, with 14 bases lying between them.